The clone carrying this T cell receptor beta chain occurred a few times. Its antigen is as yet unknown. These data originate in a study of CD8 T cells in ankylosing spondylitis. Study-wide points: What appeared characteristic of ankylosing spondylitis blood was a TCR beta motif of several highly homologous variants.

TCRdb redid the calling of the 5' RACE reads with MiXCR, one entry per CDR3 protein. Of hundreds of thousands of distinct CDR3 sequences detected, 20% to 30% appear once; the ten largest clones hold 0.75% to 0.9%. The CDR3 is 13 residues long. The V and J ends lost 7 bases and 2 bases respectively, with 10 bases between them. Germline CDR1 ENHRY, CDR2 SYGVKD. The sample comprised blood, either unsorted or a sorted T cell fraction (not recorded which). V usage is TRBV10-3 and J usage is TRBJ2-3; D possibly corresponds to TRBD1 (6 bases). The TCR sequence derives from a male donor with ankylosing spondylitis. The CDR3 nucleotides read TGTGCCATCACAGGGGCAAACACAGATACGCAGTATTTT. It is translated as CAITGANTDTQYF.